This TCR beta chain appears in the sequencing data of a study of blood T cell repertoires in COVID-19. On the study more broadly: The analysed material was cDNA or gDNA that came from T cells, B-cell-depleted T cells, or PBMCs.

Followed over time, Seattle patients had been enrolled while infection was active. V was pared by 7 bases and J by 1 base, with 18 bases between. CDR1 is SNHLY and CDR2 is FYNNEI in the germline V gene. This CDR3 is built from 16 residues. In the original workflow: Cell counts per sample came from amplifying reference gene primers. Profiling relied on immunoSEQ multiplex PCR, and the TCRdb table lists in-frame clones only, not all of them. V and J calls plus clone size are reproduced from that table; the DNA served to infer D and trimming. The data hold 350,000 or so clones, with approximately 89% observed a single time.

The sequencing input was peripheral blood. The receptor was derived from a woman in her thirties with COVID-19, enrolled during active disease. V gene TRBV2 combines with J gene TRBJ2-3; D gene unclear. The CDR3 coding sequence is TGTGCCAGCAAACAGTTTCGAGCTCCCGGCACAGATACGCAGTATTTT. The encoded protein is CASKQFRAPGTDTQYF.